Given below is one T cell receptor beta chain in context. Germline CDR1 is GTSNPN and CDR2 is SVGIG (reference sequence). The V and J ends lost 1 base and 8 bases respectively, with 17 bases between them. The CDR3 extends over 15 amino acids. Original analysis: Nucleated cell number was recorded as an estimate derived from reference gene primer amplification. Method: immunoSEQ multiplex PCR; TCRdb's copy keeps in-frame clones and lacks some. The DNA gave D and trimming, while V, J and clone size come from that table. Among 100,000 to 150,000 clones listed, 87% were seen once. This entry belongs to a study of blood T cell repertoires in COVID-19. As for the study in general: Specimens from acute and convalescent COVID-19 originated in the United States, Italy and Spain. Sources were T cells, B-cell-depleted T cells, or PBMCs; the material itself was cDNA or gDNA.

The chain has TRBV30 and TRBJ1-4; TRBD1 is a possible D gene (5 bases). The sample taken for sequencing was peripheral blood. The TCR comes from a woman aged 55-69 years with acute or convalescent COVID-19. DNA of the CDR3: TGTGCCTGGAGTGGAGGGGTCGGTCGGGGGGAAAAACTGTTTTTT. Its translation is CAWSGGVGRGEKLFF.